This T cell receptor beta chain was recorded in a study of Graves' ophthalmopathy and Graves' hyperthyroidism. This clonotype was counted many times. This CDR3 is 14 amino acids long. Germline-derived CDR1 and CDR2 are KGHSH and LQKENI. The V and J ends lost 5 bases and 1 base respectively, with 11 bases between them. The TCR beta CDR3 regions underwent amplification from RNA transcripts. The library came from an HTBI-primed first-round RT-PCR and a second-round multiplex PCR. MiXCR, applied by TCRdb to the multiplex PCR reads, yields one record per CDR3 protein. The sample carries some 350,000 distinct CDR3 sequences, approximately 18% recorded once.

The sequence came from an adult woman with stable Graves' hyperthyroidism. The chain combines TRBV18 with TRBJ1-1; possible D gene TRBD1, 5 bases. The specimen sequenced was peripheral blood. The CDR3 loop reads CASSSGGRNTEAFF. The CDR3 DNA sequence: TGTGCCAGCTCATCCGGGGGGAGGAACACTGAAGCTTTCTTT. The complete variable domain, with remaining parts taken from reference TRBV18 and TRBJ1-1, reads NAGVMQNPRHLVRRRGQEARLRCSPMKGHSHVYWYRQLPEEGLKFMVYLQKENIIDESGMPKERFSAEFPKEGPSILRIQQVVRGDSAAYFCASSSGGRNTEAFFGQGTRLTVV.